This T cell receptor (beta chain) was profiled in a study of CD8+ T cells in alopecia areata. Following RNA extraction, reverse transcription yielded cDNA that acted as the sequencing template. The protocol was immunoSEQ multiplex PCR, while the TCRdb copy is restricted to in-frame clones and leaves out a portion. Altogether about 120,000 clones are present, 55% to 80% being singletons, with the ten largest covering 2.8%. In this sample, this clone turned up a few times. With 7 bases removed from V and 2 bases from J, the gap between germline ends came to 8 bases. The germline V gene has CDR1 SQVTM and CDR2 ANQGSEA. CDR3 length: 11 amino acids.

The chain uses TRBV29-1 and TRBJ2-5, with unresolved D. Material for sequencing was CD4+ T cells sorted from blood. The origin of this receptor is a human donor in good health. The CDR3 region is CSAAPQETQYF. The CDR3, as DNA: TGCAGCGCAGCCCCACAAGAGACCCAGTACTTC.